One TCR beta chain is described in this entry. Antigen specificity is unknown. Assay: immunoSEQ multiplex PCR; the TCRdb copy retains only in-frame clones and omits some. The table lists about 3,600 clones, 95% to 96% of them singletons. The sample comes from a study of blood T cell dynamics during melanoma immunotherapy. Study details: First-line therapy was either pembrolizumab or nivolumab with ipilimumab for metastatic melanoma. Study-level results: The study could not tell melanoma-specific clones from general immune activation. The most clonal sorted CD8+ subset, immune-effector cells, was closest to cell-free DNA CDR3 sequences.

Germline trimming cut 5 bases from V and 4 bases from J; bases unmatched to any gene: 16. This CDR3 spans 18 amino acids. CDR1 and CDR2 (germline): SGHTA, FQGNSA. Time point described: week 3, after first cycle of checkpoint inhibitor. Here the sequenced sample was effector memory CD8+ T cells from blood, taken from a patient treated with checkpoint blockade. V is TRBV7-2 and J is TRBJ2-7; 11 bases align to TRBD2. The sequence derives from a human donor with melanoma. CDR3 protein: CASSDPPGGLAGGYEQYF. The CDR3 DNA reads TGTGCCAGCAGCGACCCCCCGGGCGGTCTAGCGGGAGGTTACGAGCAGTACTTC.